What follows describes a single T cell receptor delta chain. This clone is identified as medium-sized (0.01 to 0.1%). Its specific antigen is unknown. The input lacks base qualities; no much larger clone sits a single base away. The sample belongs to a study of gamma-delta T cells after stem cell transplantation (dated by TCRdb to 2016 to 2017). The library was produced with RT-PCR. TCRdb records Illumina MiSeq as the sequencer. TCRdb reprocessed the public data with the CATT caller; entries with the same nucleotide sequence were combined afterwards. The sample profile shows about 2,200 delta-chain clones; about 3% of them were found once. The ten biggest clones cover around half of the sample. Reading the germline V gene gives CDR1 GEAIGNYY and CDR2 EKD. The CDR3 goes from the cysteine to the phenylalanine over 19 residues. Solely the CDR3 DNA is kept, with 57 bases framed from the first base. The V end gives up 0 bases and the J end 0 bases, leaving 9 bases in the junction not matched to a gene.

Sequenced input: gamma-delta T cells. Recombination linked TRDV2 to TRDJ1, with 13 junctional bases fitting TRDD3. This TCR derives from a human donor. It is not recorded whose cells these are; they may come from a transplant donor. The nucleotide sequence reads TGTGCCTGTGACACCCTTCATACTGGGGGATACGCGCACACCGATAAACTCATCTTT. It codes for CACDTLHTGGYAHTDKLIF.